The present TCR beta chain was sequenced within a study of cytomegalovirus exposure and HLA in healthy donors. Primers for the PCR totalled 60 Vbeta and 13 Jbeta. Profiling relied on immunoSEQ multiplex PCR, and the TCRdb table lists in-frame clones only, not all of them. The data contain about 55,000 clones, 75% to 80% of them seen just once; the ten biggest clones take up roughly 1.5%. This CDR3 contains 15 residues. Germline assignment: CDR1 KGHSH and CDR2 LQKENI. Trimming cost V 6 bases and J 8 bases, with 22 bases left between them. Material: PBMCs. This TCR derives from a female donor in good health and CMV-seronegative. This rearrangement joins TRBV18 to TRBJ1-1; D call uncertain. The CDR3 nucleotides read TGTGCCAGCTCCCCGACCTCGACAACGGGAGGCGAAGCTTTCTTT. Translating it yields CASSPTSTTGGEAFF.